This is a list of T cell receptor beta chains from one sample in a study of T cells in Graves' hyperthyroidism and ophthalmopathy. Via MiXCR, TCRdb re-called the multiplex PCR reads, giving one row per CDR3 protein. The sample shows about 200,000 distinct CDR3 sequences, about 15% of them seen only once. The sample comprised blood. The receptors derive from a woman between 45 and 60 years old with Graves' hyperthyroidism. Both conserved end residues are part of each CDR3. The D gene is left open where the match is weak. Clone size is given for some rows only: seen once, a few or many times, or a class if the clone is expanded.

>TRBJ1-1|NA|TRBV6-1|many
CASSERGAVGTEAFF
TGTGCCAGCAGTGAAAGGGGGGCTGTTGGCACTGAAGCTTTCTTT
>TRBJ1-1|NA|TRBV28|NA
CASSPRWGLNTEAFF
TGTGCCAGCAGTCCCCGATGGGGGCTGAACACTGAAGCTTTCTTT
>TRBJ1-2|NA|TRBV28|many
CASSSLSGPFSGYTF
TGTGCCAGCAGTTCTCTTTCGGGCCCATTCTCTGGCTACACCTTC
>TRBJ2-7|NA|TRBV11-3|many
CASSFSSVLGNEQYF
TGTGCCAGCAGCTTTTCTAGCGTCCTGGGAAACGAGCAGTACTTC
>TRBJ2-4|NA|TRBV2|NA
CASSGYKNIQYF
TGTGCCAGCAGCGGTTACAAAAACATTCAGTACTTC
>TRBJ1-5|TRBD1|TRBV2|few
CASSDPGTGTNQPQHF
TGTGCCAGCAGTGATCCGGGGACAGGGACAAATCAGCCCCAGCATTTT
>TRBJ2-3|TRBD2|TRBV24-1|few
CATSDLIAGVSDTQYF
TGTGCCACCAGTGATTTAATAGCGGGAGTATCAGATACGCAGTATTTT
>TRBJ2-1|NA|TRBV4-1|NA
CASSTTRSGSEQFF
TGCGCCAGCAGCACGACTCGCTCGGGGAGTGAGCAGTTCTTC
>TRBJ1-2|TRBD1|TRBV15|many
CATSRDPGTGGGYGYTF
TGTGCCACCAGCAGAGATCCAGGGACAGGGGGCGGCTATGGCTACACCTTC
>TRBJ1-1|NA|TRBV12-3/TRBV12-4|many
CASSFSGPTEAFF
TGTGCCAGCAGTTTCTCAGGTCCAACTGAAGCTTTCTTT
>TRBJ1-5|TRBD1|TRBV2|few
CASSQRTGGGNQPQHF
TGTGCCAGTAGCCAAAGGACAGGGGGGGGCAATCAGCCCCAGCATTTT
>TRBJ2-6|NA|TRBV6-1|many
CASSRGILSGANVLTF
TGTGCCAGCAGTCGGGGGATCCTCTCTGGGGCCAACGTCCTGACTTTC
>TRBJ2-5|TRBD2|TRBV7-2|NA
CASSLVGGSRETQYF
TGTGCCAGCAGCTTAGTTGGCGGGAGTAGGGAGACCCAGTACTTC
>TRBJ2-1|NA|TRBV19|few
CASSTRWEQFF
TGTGCCAGTAGTACCCGTTGGGAGCAGTTCTTC
>TRBJ2-7|TRBD2|TRBV27|many
CASSSRGTSETYEQYF
TGTGCCAGCAGTTCCCGGGGGACTAGCGAAACCTACGAGCAGTACTTC
>TRBJ1-1|NA|TRBV5-6|many
CASSSGPPGKNTEAFF
TGTGCCAGCAGCTCCGGCCCCCCAGGAAAGAACACTGAAGCTTTCTTT
>TRBJ1-2|TRBD1|TRBV10-1|NA
CASSEEDRGGYGYTF
TGCGCCAGCAGTGAGGAAGACAGGGGAGGGTATGGCTACACCTTC
>TRBJ2-7|NA|TRBV4-2|NA
CASSQGTASYEQYF
TGTGCCAGCAGCCAAGGGACAGCTTCCTACGAGCAGTACTTC
>TRBJ1-5|NA|TRBV18|few
CASSIAAHQPQHF
TGTGCCAGCTCAATTGCGGCCCATCAGCCCCAGCATTTT
>TRBJ2-1|TRBD2|TRBV15|many
CATSSGTSGGGRYNEQFF
TGTGCCACCAGCAGCGGGACTAGCGGAGGTGGGAGATACAATGAGCAGTTCTTC
>TRBJ1-1|NA|TRBV29-1|few
CSALPTDTEAFF
TGCAGCGCACTGCCGACAGACACTGAAGCTTTCTTT
>TRBJ2-7|NA|TRBV6-6|many
CASSYSSGNPYEQYF
TGTGCCAGCAGTTACTCAAGTGGAAACCCCTACGAGCAGTACTTC
>TRBJ1-1|TRBD1|TRBV6-1|few
CASKIGTGDTEAFF
TGTGCCAGCAAAATAGGGACAGGGGACACTGAAGCTTTCTTT
>TRBJ2-3|TRBD2|TRBV2|many
CASSEGTSSTDTQYF
TGTGCCAGCAGCGAAGGGACTAGCAGCACAGATACGCAGTATTTT
>TRBJ2-1|TRBD2|TRBV7-9|many
CASSLDGRPYNEQFF
TGTGCCAGCAGCTTAGACGGGAGGCCCTACAATGAGCAGTTCTTC
>TRBJ2-3|NA|TRBV7-9|few
CASSRSGTTDTQYF
TGTGCCAGCAGCCGGTCCGGGACCACAGATACGCAGTATTTT
>TRBJ2-1|TRBD2|TRBV14|few
CASSQDLAGELFF
TGTGCCAGCAGCCAAGATTTGGCGGGAGAGCTGTTCTTC
>TRBJ2-3|TRBD2|TRBV4-2|few
CASSQDRGGSFYTQYF
TGTGCCAGCAGCCAAGATCGGGGCGGGAGCTTTTATACGCAGTATTTT
>TRBJ2-3|NA|TRBV11-3|many
CASSLATVFTDTQYF
TGTGCCAGCAGCTTAGCTACAGTGTTCACAGATACGCAGTATTTT
>TRBJ1-1|TRBD1|TRBV27|many
CASSLYRGNTEAFF
TGTGCCAGCAGTTTATACAGGGGGAACACTGAAGCTTTCTTT
>TRBJ2-7|TRBD2|TRBV20-1|few
CSAGSGDFYEQYF
TGCAGTGCAGGAAGCGGGGATTTCTACGAGCAGTACTTC
>TRBJ2-5|TRBD2|TRBV3-1|NA
CASSQDVGLAGGSETQYF
TGTGCCAGCAGCCAAGATGTCGGACTAGCGGGAGGTTCGGAGACCCAGTACTTC
>TRBJ1-2|NA|TRBV27|many
CASSVLGGRANYGYTF
TGTGCCAGCAGTGTCCTCGGGGGGCGAGCTAACTATGGCTACACCTTC
>TRBJ2-7|NA|TRBV29-1|many
CSVDKGYEQYF
TGCAGCGTTGACAAGGGCTACGAGCAGTACTTC
>TRBJ1-2|NA|TRBV12-3/TRBV12-4|NA
CASSPTNYGYTF
TGTGCCAGCAGTCCTACTAACTATGGCTACACCTTC
>TRBJ2-5|NA|TRBV28|many
CASSLGWGETQYF
TGTGCCAGCAGTTTAGGTTGGGGGGAGACCCAGTACTTC